The 10 T cell receptor beta chains below were found in one sample sequenced in a study of a mutant IDH1 vaccine in newly diagnosed glioma. No antigen has been identified for these receptors. Only in-frame clones appear in the TCRdb table, and some are missing; sequencing was by immunoSEQ multiplex PCR. This sample yields approximately 66,000 clones, of which approximately 80% are seen a single time; roughly 13% belongs to the top ten. Specified time point: week 23, last vaccination. Doses of 300 ug of mutant IDH1 20-mer peptide were given with topical imiquimod. The sequenced sample was PBMCs, obtained from a glioma patient whose treatment included an IDH1 peptide vaccine. These receptors came from a man aged 18 to 30 with glioma.

The J gene is TRBJ2-5, the V gene TRBV11-2; D is unresolved. Germline loops: CDR1 SGHAT, CDR2 FQNNGV. V was shortened by 5 bases and J by 5 bases, with 9 bases between the two germline ends. This CDR3 has 12 amino acids. Here the CDR3 DNA reads TGTGCCAGCAGCCCCAGGTTGGAGACCCAGTACTTC. Its protein product is CASSPRLETQYF. The variable domain in full, with the rest retrieved from reference TRBV11-2 and TRBJ2-5, is EAGVAQSPRYKIIEKRQSVAFWCNPISGHATLYWYQQILGQGPKLLIQFQNNGVVDDSQLPKDRFSAERLKGVDSTLKIQPAKLEDSAVYLCASSPRLETQYFGPGTRLLVL.

The chain links TRBV29-1 to TRBJ1-2, with D uncertain. Germline V gives CDR1 SQVTM, CDR2 ANQGSEA. V was cut by 4 bases and J by 3 bases, with 15 bases left in between. CDR3 length: 14 residues. CDR3 protein: CSVVSLSADYGYTF. CDR3 DNA sequence: TGCAGCGTTGTCAGTCTCTCCGCGGACTATGGCTACACCTTC.

This clone was counted once. The gene calls are TRBV7-2 and TRBJ2-1; D call uncertain. The CDR3 is 16 amino acids. Looked up from germline, CDR1 is SGHTA and CDR2 is FQGNSA. The ends were cut back, 0 bases at V and 7 bases at J, with 16 bases in the middle. The chain's CDR3 is CASSLAVRSIRNEQFF. The CDR3 DNA reads as TGTGCCAGCAGCTTAGCGGTCAGATCCATCCGGAATGAGCAGTTCTTC.

This clone occurred once. The chain employs TRBV19 and TRBJ2-3; D may correspond to TRBD1 or TRBD2 (5 bases each). Germline V gives CDR1 LNHDA, CDR2 SQIVND (reference sequence). V was shortened by 6 bases and J by 4 bases, with 20 bases between the two germline ends. The CDR3 has 16 amino acids. The DNA for the CDR3 is TGTGCCAGTAGGGACCGGGGCCGTGGGGGACCAGATACGCAGTATTTT. It is translated as CASRDRGRGGPDTQYF.

The genes are TRBV27 and TRBJ2-5, with D possibly matching TRBD2 (5 bases). The V and J ends lost 6 bases and 3 bases respectively, with 8 bases between them. The germline gives CDR1 MNHEY, CDR2 SMNVEV (reference sequence). This CDR3 has 12 amino acids. The CDR3 sequence: CASRGAEETQYF. In nucleotides, the CDR3 is TGTGCCAGCAGAGGAGCGGAAGAGACCCAGTACTTC.

This clone was recorded only once. V usage is TRBV10-3 and J usage is TRBJ2-7; TRBD1 agrees at 10 bases. CDR3 length: 14 residues. Per germline, CDR1 ENHRY and CDR2 SYGVKD. The DNA for the CDR3 is TGTGTTAGCCGGGAGGGGACAGGGGACCACGAGCAGTACTTC. Encoded protein: CVSREGTGDHEQYF.

J is TRBJ2-2 and V is TRBV27; 9 bases map to TRBD2. CDR3 length equals 16 residues. Germline V lookup: CDR1 MNHEY, CDR2 SMNVEV (reference sequence). Germline trimming cut 5 bases from V and 0 bases from J; bases unmatched to any gene: 4. This CDR3 is CASSRRLAANTGELFF. Here the CDR3 DNA reads TGTGCCAGCAGTCGCCGACTAGCGGCGAACACCGGGGAGCTGTTTTTT.

The table lists this clone with a count of one. The V gene is TRBV9, the J gene TRBJ1-1; tentatively, D is TRBD1 (5 bases). There are 16 residues in the CDR3. Germline V gene sequence: CDR1 SGDLS, CDR2 YYNGEE. V was cut by 4 bases and J by 0 bases, with 16 bases left in between. CDR3 loop: CASSSSGGLMNTEAFF. The CDR3, as DNA: TGTGCCAGCAGCTCCAGTGGGGGACTCATGAACACTGAAGCTTTCTTT.

The chain uses TRBV7-2 and TRBJ2-1; D may be TRBD2 (6 bases). The CDR3 has 16 residues. Germline loops: CDR1 SGHTA, CDR2 FQGNSA. With 2 bases removed from V and 4 bases from J, the gap between germline ends came to 15 bases. The chain's CDR3 is CASSLWVAGIYNEQFF. The CDR3 DNA reads as TGTGCCAGCAGCTTATGGGTGGCGGGAATATACAATGAGCAGTTCTTC. The full variable domain, rest sourced from reference TRBV7-2 and TRBJ2-1, is GAGVSQSPSNKVTEKGKDVELRCDPISGHTALYWYRQSLGQGLEFLIYFQGNSAPDKSGLPSDRFSAERTGGSVSTLTIQRTQQEDSAVYLCASSLWVAGIYNEQFFGPGTRLTVL.

The genes are TRBV15 and TRBJ2-2; D may be TRBD2 (6 bases). The germline gives CDR1 LNHNV, CDR2 YYDKDF (reference sequence). The V gene lost 0 bases and the J gene lost 6 bases, with 17 bases spanning the gap. CDR3 size: 17 residues. The CDR3 spells CATSREPLLGLPGELFF. The CDR3 region has the DNA TGTGCCACCAGCAGAGAACCCCTATTGGGACTCCCCGGGGAGCTGTTTTTT.